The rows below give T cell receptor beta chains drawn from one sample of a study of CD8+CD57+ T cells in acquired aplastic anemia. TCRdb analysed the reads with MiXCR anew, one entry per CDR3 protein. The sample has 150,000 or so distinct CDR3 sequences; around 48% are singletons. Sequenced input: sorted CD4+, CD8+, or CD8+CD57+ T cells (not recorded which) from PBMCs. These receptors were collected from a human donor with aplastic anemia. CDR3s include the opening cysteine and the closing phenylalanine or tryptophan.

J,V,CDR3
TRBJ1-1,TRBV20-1,CSAMTGTTEAFF
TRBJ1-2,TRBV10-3,CAISSTGRGGYTF
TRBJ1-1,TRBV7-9,CASSANLEAFF
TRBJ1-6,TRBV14,CASSPDRSYDSPLHF
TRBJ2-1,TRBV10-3,CAISDGLAGGLDYNEQFF
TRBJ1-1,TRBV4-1,CASSQILPGAEAFF
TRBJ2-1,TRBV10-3,CAINPAGGRRNEQFF
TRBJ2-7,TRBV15,CATSRGGTSYEQYF
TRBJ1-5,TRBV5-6,CASSQGQSNQPQHF
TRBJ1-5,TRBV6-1,CASSEFNRVNNQSQHF
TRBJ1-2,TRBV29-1,CSVVLAPDGYTF
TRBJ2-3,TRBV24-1,CATSDPTSASTDTQYF
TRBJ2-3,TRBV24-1,CATSVAGGSTDTQYF
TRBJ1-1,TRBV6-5,CASTQRGTRNTEAFF
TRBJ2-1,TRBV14,CASSQDVLLAWAHEQFF
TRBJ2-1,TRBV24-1,CATSDPSGTSGFHEQFF
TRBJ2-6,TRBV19,CASSRQGGANVLTF
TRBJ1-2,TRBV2,CASLGGGGGFGDGYTF
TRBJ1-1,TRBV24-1,CATEGRGDTEAFF
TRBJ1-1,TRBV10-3,CAITGTASNSNTEAFF
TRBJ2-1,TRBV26,CASSSSGTSGDSYNEQFF
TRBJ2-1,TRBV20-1,CSAFLAPTNHEQFF
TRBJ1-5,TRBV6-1,CASTLPGRNQPQHF
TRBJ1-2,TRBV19,CASSEGANYGYTF
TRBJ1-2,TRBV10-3,CAISADITGVHGYTF
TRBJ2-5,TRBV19,CASSRGPPPKETQYF
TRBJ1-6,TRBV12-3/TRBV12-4,CASRSGPGGEYSPLHF
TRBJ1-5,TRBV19,CASRKGSAGYYSNQPQHF
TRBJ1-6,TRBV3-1,CASSHSQLSSYNSPLHF
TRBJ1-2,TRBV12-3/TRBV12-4,CASRAGTGEGYTF
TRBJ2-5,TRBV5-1,CASSFEAEETQYF
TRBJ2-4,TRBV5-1,CASSSNPAGAKNIQYF
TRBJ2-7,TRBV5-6,CASSSAWNEQYF
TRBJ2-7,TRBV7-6,CASSPSGGAKVGEQYF
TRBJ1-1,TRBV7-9,CASSSTNEAFF
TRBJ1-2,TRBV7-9,CASSLGIAGFYGYTF
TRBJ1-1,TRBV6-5,CASSSWTRGTEAFF
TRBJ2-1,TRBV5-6,CASSRTSGALYNEQFF
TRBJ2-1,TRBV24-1,CATSSLYNEQFF
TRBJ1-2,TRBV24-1,CATSDVQNYGYTF
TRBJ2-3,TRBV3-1,CASSQEDTLSTDTQYF
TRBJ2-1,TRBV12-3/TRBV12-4,CASTSGESSYNEQFF
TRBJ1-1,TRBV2,CASSDRQINTEAFF
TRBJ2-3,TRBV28,CASSRGGSDTQYF
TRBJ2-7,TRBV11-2,CASSFGATYEQYF
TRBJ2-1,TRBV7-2,CASSVAAGGTYNEQFF
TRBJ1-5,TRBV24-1,CATSGRGGSNQPQHF
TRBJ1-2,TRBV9,CASSPTDSNNYGYTF